This TCR beta chain was sequenced in a study of cytomegalovirus exposure and HLA in healthy donors. In the PCR, 60 Vbeta and 13 Jbeta primers were used. TCRdb keeps only in-frame clones here, not all; method: immunoSEQ multiplex PCR. The sample yields approximately 150,000 clones, roughly 79% seen once. The receptor comes from a woman in her thirties or forties in good health and CMV-seronegative. Sequencing input: PBMCs.

The CDR3 DNA sequence: TGTGCCAGCAGCCCCGGAGGGGGGGGTGGCTACACCTTC. It codes for CASSPGGGGGYTF. The rearrangement joins TRBV11-2 to TRBJ1-2; TRBD1 is a possible D gene (6 bases). The V gene lost 5 bases and the J gene lost 7 bases, with 14 bases spanning the gap. The CDR3 consists of 13 residues. Germline CDR1 is SGHAT and CDR2 is FQNNGV.